The T cell receptor (beta chain) under discussion was sequenced for a study of blood T cell repertoires in COVID-19. Assay: immunoSEQ multiplex PCR; the TCRdb copy retains only in-frame clones and omits some. Among 280,000 or so clones listed, 89% were seen once. V gave up 5 bases and J gave up 0 bases; unmatched junction bases: 15. Germline CDR1 KGHDR, CDR2 SFDVKD. The CDR3 covers 20 residues. The chain is built from TRBV24-1 and TRBJ2-1; 10 nucleotides line up with TRBD2. Sequencing was carried out using peripheral blood. This TCR derives from a woman aged 55 to 70 with acute or convalescent COVID-19. The CDR3 DNA follows: TGTGCCACCAGTGGGGGGATTTTTCTAGCGGGGGAGCGCTCCTACAATGAGCAGTTCTTC. It translates to CATSGGIFLAGERSYNEQFF.